The present TCR beta chain was sequenced within a study of OX40 agonist ivuxolimab in advanced cancers. Overall study results and limits: Not determined was the antigen specificity of the expanded peripheral T cells.

This clone appeared a few times. Its antigen remains unidentified. Profiled with immunoSEQ multiplex PCR; TCRdb holds only in-frame clones, not every one. The profile shows thousands of clones, 70% to 80% of them singletons. Trimming left V 0 bases short and J 0 bases short, with 8 bases between. This CDR3 contains 15 residues. Germline CDR1 is LNHDA and CDR2 is SQIVND (reference sequence). The rearrangement links TRBV19 to TRBJ1-1; no firm D call. This TCR was recovered from an adult with an advanced solid tumor such as melanoma, head and neck, liver or kidney cancer. Sequences were derived from CD4+ or CD8+ T cells sorted from blood, sampled in a trial of the OX40 agonist ivuxolimab. CDR3 sequence: CASSIDRGLNTEAFF. The DNA for the CDR3 is TGTGCCAGTAGTATAGATCGAGGACTGAACACTGAAGCTTTCTTT.